Sequencing of this T cell receptor (beta chain) was carried out in a study of blood T cell repertoires in COVID-19. As concerns this clone: This sample also contains other DNA sequences that code for the same CDR3.

Method: immunoSEQ multiplex PCR; TCRdb's copy keeps in-frame clones and lacks some. The sample lists 52,000 or so clones, about 81% occurring once. What was sequenced was peripheral blood. The sequence derives from a man between 65 and 80 years old with active COVID-19.

The CDR3 loop is CASSVAGGPETQYF. The CDR3 bases are TGTGCCAGCAGCGTAGCCGGAGGGCCGGAGACCCAGTACTTC. The chain links TRBV9 to TRBJ2-5; D might be TRBD2 (6 bases). Germline CDR1 SGDLS, CDR2 YYNGEE. Trimming removed 0 bases at V and 5 bases at J, with 11 bases between. CDR3 length equals 14 residues. Full variable domain (missing parts from reference TRBV9 and TRBJ2-5): DSGVTQTPKHLITATGQRVTLRCSPRSGDLSVYWYQQSLDQGLQFLIQYYNGEERAKGNILERFSAQQFPDLHSELNLSSLELGDSALYFCASSVAGGPETQYFGPGTRLLVL.